This TCR beta chain is drawn from a study of shared clonotypes between healthy human individuals (TCRdb year 2020). About the full investigation: The cohort included three men and two women between 18 and 49 years of age. Between about 0.85 and 8.9 billion PBMCs per donor were obtained by leukapheresis. Libraries were prepared and TCR repertoires were sequenced by different laboratories using diverse techniques, in order to increase sequencing depth and limit assay-specific biases. Blood TCR repertoires of four to six healthy adults were deeply sequenced to estimate repertoire size and the extent of clonotype sharing between individuals. For each donor, CD4 naive and CD4 memory were each run on three plates, CD8 naive on two plates, and CD8 memory on one plate.

Concerning this clone itself: The specificity of this receptor is unknown. Per-base qualities were not stored, and no clone one base away is much larger. The sample carries other DNA sequences with the same CDR3.

From the germline V gene, CDR1 is SGDLS and CDR2 is YYNGEE. The junction shows trimming of 4 bases on V and 3 bases on J, and the gene matches do not reach 6 bases of it. Inclusive of the bounding cysteine and phenylalanine, the CDR3 is 15 residues long. The only DNA kept is the CDR3, 45 bases in frame from the first base. Broad study findings and their caveats: Compared with non-shared clonotypes, the clonotypes found in all four sorted-subset donors had higher generation probabilities. Based on pairwise subsampling, the degree of clonotype sharing among donors was expected to be affected by sequencing depth. Sampling was limited to blood, and TCR repertoires in tissue likely differ from TCR repertoires in blood. Incomplete sequencing was indicated by rarefaction of sorted-subset datasets, despite the large sequencing depth. Estimated clonotype richness was generally larger for naive than for memory subsets. Because the study included only a small number of donors, the genetic and exposure-history diversity represented was limited. When a handful of donors were compared, the shared fraction of clonotypes was around 5% for naive CD4, around 4% for naive CD8, about 2.5% for memory CD4, and less than 0.45% for memory CD8.

Using the deep immunoSEQ assay, TCR CDR3 regions were amplified from genomic DNA by multiplex PCR. Extracted genomic DNA from each cell subset was distributed evenly across all wells of several immunoSEQ 96-well plates, and each plate was treated as a replicate. For sorted subsets, each replicate PCR was loaded with about 0.2 ug genomic DNA, equivalent to about 30,000 T cell genomes. Purified libraries were measured with a Qubit 3.0 fluorometer, size-checked on a Bioanalyzer 2100, and measured again with the KAPA Library Quantification kit. Every immunoSEQ 96-well plate was sequenced on a dedicated single-read 150-cycle Illumina NextSeq 550 flow cell. Processing in the source paper ran as follows. Because only junctional sequences without quality scores were contained in the immunoSEQ output, filtering matching that applied to full-length reads could not be performed. To assign V/J genes and CDR3, sequences were annotated against IMGT germline references using PyIR, a Python wrapper for IgBLAST v1.9. Reads were removed for weak V/J assignments (E-value above 1e-6), missing CDR3, stop codons, out-of-frame junctions, or ambiguous translated residues. V3J clonotypes were defined by identical inferred V gene, J gene, and CDR3 amino acid sequence. Percentage overlap between repertoires was calculated by dividing the number of shared unique clonotypes by the size of the smaller repertoire. RTK rarefaction, the Chao1 estimator, and Recon v2.1 estimates of unobserved clonotypes were used to assess repertoire richness. Generation probabilities were computed with OLGA for all TCRbeta clonotypes obtained by the gDNA method from a handful of donors. Sourced from immuneACCESS, this table was stored by TCRdb with only in-frame sequences that have V and J called. A share of the clones is absent; for the studies checked, an unresolved V gene accounts for under half, and the remainder has no known explanation. V and J calls and clone size are as listed in that table; D and trimming were resolved from the DNA. The sample data list approximately 2.3 million clones, and more than 85% of these were observed just once. The top ten hold roughly 0.36% of the sample.

The donors were healthy, HIV-negative adults who had no recently reported acute infections or vaccinations. Every donor was a Caucasian adult residing in Nashville, Tennessee, USA. CD4+ T cells were enriched through magnetic negative selection, after which naive cells were positively selected on CD45RA and the remaining negative fraction served as the memory subset. Blood was collected by leukapheresis, and PBMCs were isolated by Ficoll-Histopaque density gradient centrifugation and then cryopreserved in liquid nitrogen vapor phase. Analytical flow cytometry was used to check the purity and quantity of each magnetically sorted T cell population. Genomic DNA was isolated from each sorted fraction and quantified by UV absorbance on a Nanodrop 2000c.

The rearranged segments are TRBV9 and TRBJ2-2; a stretch of 7 junction bases matches TRBD1. Sequenced material: naive CD4+ T cells from PBMCs. Sample cell subset or site, as interpreted from the label and publication: CD45RA+ positively selected. The sequence was obtained from a man younger than 35 in good health. Some clones in this sample may be carry-over from other donors' samples. The nucleotide sequence reads as follows: TGTGCCAGCAGCCCGCGACAGGGAGACACCGGGGAGCTGTTTTTT. Its protein product is CASSPRQGDTGELFF. Supplemented by the reference TRBV9 and TRBJ2-2 proteins around the CDR3, the complete variable domain is DSGVTQTPKHLITATGQRVTLRCSPRSGDLSVYWYQQSLDQGLQFLIQYYNGEERAKGNILERFSAQQFPDLHSELNLSSLELGDSALYFCASSPRQGDTGELFFGEGSRLTVL.